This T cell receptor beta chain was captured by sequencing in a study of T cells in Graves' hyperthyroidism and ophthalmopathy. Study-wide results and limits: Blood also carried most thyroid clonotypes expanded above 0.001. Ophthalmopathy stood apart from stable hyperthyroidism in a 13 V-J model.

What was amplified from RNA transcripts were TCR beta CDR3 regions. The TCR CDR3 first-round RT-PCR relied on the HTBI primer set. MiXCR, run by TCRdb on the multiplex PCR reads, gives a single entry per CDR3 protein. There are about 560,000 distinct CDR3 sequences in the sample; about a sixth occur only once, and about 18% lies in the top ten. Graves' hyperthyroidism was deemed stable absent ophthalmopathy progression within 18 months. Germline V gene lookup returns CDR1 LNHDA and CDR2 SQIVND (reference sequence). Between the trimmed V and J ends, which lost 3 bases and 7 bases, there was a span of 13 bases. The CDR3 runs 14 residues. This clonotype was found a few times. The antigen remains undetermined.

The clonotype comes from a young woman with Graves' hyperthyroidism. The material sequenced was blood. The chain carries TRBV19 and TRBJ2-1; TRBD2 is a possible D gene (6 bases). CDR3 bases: TGTGCCAGTAGTATTTTCGGGGGTACGAATGAGCAGTTCTTC. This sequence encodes CASSIFGGTNEQFF.